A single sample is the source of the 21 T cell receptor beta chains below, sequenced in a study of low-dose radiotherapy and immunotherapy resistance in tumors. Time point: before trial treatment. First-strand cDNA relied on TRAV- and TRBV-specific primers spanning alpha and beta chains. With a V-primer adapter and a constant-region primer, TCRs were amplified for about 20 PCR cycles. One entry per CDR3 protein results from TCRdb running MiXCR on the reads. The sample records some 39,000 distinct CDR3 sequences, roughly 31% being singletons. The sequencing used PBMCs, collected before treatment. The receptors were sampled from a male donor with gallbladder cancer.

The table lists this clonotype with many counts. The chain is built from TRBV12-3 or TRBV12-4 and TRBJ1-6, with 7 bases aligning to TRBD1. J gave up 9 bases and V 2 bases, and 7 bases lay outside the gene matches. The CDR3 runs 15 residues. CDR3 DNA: TGTGCCAGCAGTTTATCCGGCAGGGGGATTTCACCCCTCCACTTT. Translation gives CASSLSGRGISPLHF.

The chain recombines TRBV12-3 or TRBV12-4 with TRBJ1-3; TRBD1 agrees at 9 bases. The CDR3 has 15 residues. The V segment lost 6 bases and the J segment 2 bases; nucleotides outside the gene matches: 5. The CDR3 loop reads CASRGDRATGNTIYF. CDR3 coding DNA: TGTGCCAGCAGGGGGGACAGGGCTACTGGAAACACCATATATTTT.

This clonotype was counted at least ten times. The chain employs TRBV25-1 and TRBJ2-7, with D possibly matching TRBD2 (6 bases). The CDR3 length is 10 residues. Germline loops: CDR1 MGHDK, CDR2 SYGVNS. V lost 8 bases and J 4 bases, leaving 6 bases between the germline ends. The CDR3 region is CASRGYEQYF. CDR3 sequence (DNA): TGTGCCAGCCGGGGGTACGAGCAGTACTTC.

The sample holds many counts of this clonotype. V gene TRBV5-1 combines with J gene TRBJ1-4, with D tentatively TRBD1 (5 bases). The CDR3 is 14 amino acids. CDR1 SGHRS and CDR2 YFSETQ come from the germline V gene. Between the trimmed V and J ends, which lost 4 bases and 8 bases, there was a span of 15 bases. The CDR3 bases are TGCGCCAGCAGCCCACAGGTAGAAGGGGAAAAACTGTTTTTT. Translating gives CASSPQVEGEKLFF.

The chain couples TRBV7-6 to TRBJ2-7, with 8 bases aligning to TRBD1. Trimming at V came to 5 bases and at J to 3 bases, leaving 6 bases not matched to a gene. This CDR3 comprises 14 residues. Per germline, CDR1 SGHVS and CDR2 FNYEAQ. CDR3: CASSRLDRVYEQYF. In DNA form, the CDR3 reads TGTGCCAGCAGCCGACTGGACAGGGTCTACGAGCAGTACTTC. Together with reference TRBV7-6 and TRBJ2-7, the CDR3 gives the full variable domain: GAGVSQSPRYKVTKRGQDVALRCDPISGHVSLYWYRQALGQGPEFLTYFNYEAQQDKSGLPNDRFSAERPEGSISTLTIQRTEQRDSAMYRCASSRLDRVYEQYFGPGTRLTVT.

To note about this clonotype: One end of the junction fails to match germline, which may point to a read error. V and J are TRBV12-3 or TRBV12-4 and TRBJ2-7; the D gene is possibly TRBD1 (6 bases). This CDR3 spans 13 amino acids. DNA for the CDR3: TGTGCCAGCAGCCCTAGGGGCAGGGGCTGGCTGGGCTTC. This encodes CASSPRGRGWLGF.

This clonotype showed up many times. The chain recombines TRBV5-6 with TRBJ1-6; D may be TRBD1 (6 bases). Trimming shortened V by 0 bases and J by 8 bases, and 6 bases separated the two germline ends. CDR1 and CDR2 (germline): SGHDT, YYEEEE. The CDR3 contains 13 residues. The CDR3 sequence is CASSLGQDSPLHF. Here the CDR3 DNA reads TGTGCCAGCAGCTTGGGACAGGATTCACCCCTCCACTTT.

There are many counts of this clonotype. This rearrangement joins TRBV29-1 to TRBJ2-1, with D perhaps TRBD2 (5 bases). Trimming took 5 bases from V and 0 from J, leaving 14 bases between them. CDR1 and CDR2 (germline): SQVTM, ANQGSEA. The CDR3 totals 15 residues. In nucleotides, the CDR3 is TGCAGCGTTCCTACGGGGTCGGGCTCCTACAATGAGCAGTTCTTC. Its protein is CSVPTGSGSYNEQFF.

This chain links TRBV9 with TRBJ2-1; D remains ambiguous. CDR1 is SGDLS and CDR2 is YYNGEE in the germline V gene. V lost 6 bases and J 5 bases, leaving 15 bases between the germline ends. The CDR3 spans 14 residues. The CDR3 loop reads CASTNTPINNEQFF. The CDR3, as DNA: TGTGCCAGCACCAACACCCCCATAAACAATGAGCAGTTCTTC.

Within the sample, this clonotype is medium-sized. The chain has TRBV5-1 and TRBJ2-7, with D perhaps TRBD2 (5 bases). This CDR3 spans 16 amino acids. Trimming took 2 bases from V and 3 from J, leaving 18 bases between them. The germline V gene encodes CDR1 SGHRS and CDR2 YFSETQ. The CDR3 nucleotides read TGCGCCAGCAGCTTTACACCGGACTCCTCTGACTACGAGCAGTACTTC. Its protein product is CASSFTPDSSDYEQYF.

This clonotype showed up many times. In nucleotides, the CDR3 is TGTGCCAGCAGTTTAGGAGGGCCCGGCGCTAACTATGGCTACACCTTC. Amino acids: CASSLGGPGANYGYTF. The chain couples TRBV12-3 or TRBV12-4 to TRBJ1-2; D gene uncertain. The CDR3 has 16 amino acids. V was pared by 1 base and J by 0 bases, with 12 bases between.

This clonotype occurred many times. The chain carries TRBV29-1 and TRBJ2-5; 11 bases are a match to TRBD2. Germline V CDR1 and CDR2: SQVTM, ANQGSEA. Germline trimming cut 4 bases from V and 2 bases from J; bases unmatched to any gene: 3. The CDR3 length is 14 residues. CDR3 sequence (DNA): TGCAGCGTTGGGGTAGCGGGGGGGCAAGAGACCCAGTACTTC. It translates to CSVGVAGGQETQYF.

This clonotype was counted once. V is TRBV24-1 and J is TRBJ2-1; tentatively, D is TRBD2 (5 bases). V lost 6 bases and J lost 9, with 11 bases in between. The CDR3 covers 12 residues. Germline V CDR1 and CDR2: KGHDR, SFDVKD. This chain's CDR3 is CATSTGGGEQFF. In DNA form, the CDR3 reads TGTGCCACCAGTACCGGAGGTGGTGAGCAGTTCTTC.

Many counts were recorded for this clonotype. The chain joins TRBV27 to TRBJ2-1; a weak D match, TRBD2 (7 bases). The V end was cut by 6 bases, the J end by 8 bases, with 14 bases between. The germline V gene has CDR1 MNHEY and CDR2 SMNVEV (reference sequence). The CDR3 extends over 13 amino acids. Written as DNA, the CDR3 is TGTGCCAGCAGAAGGGGGGGGGACCATGAGCAGTTCTTC. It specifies CASRRGGDHEQFF.

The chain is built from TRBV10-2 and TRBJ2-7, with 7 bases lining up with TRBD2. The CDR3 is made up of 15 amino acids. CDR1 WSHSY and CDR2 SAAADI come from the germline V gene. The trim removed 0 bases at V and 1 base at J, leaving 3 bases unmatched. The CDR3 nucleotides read TGCGCCAGCAGTGAGTCCCGACTAGCTTCCTACGAGCAGTACTTC. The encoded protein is CASSESRLASYEQYF.

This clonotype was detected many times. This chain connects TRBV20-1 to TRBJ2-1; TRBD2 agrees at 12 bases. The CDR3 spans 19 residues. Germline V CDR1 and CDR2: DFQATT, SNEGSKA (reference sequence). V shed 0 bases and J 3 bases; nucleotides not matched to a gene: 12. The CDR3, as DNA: TGCAGTGCTAGAGATCAAGGGCTAGCGGGAGGGGGACGCTACAATGAGCAGTTCTTC. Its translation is CSARDQGLAGGGRYNEQFF.

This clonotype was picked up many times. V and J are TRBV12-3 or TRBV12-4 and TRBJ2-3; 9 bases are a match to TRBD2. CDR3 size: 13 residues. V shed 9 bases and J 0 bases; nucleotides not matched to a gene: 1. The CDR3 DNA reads TGTGCCAGTAGCGGGGGCAGCACAGATACGCAGTATTTT. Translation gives CASSGGSTDTQYF.

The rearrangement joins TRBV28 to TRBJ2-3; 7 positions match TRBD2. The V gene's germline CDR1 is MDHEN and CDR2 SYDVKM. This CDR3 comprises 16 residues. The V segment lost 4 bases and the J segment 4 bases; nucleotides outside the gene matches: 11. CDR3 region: CASSSPPAGTSDTQYF. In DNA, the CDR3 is TGTGCCAGCAGTTCCCCCCCAGCGGGAACTTCAGATACGCAGTATTTT.

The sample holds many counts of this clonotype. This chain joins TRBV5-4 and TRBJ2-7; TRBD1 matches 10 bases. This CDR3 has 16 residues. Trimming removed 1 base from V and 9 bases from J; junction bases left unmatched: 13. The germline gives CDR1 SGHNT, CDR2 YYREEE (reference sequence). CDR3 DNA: TGTGCCAGCAGCTTGACCTTAGACAGGGGGCTTAAGTGGCAGTACTTC. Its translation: CASSLTLDRGLKWQYF.

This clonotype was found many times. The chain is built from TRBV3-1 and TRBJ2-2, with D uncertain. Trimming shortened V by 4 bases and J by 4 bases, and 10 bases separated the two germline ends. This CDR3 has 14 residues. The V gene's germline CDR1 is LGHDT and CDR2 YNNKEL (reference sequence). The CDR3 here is CASSPWVATGELFF. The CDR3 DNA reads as TGTGCCAGCAGCCCTTGGGTGGCCACCGGGGAGCTGTTTTTT.

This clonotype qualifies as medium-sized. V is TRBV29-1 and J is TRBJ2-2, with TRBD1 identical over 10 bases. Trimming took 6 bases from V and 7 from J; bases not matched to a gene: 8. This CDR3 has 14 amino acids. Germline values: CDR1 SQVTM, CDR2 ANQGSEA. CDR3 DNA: TGCAGCGTGCCCGACAGGGGGCGGGTCGGGGAGCTGTTTTTT. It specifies CSVPDRGRVGELFF.